This T cell receptor (beta chain) was profiled in a study of CD8 T cells in ankylosing spondylitis. Using its own MiXCR run on the 5' RACE reads, TCRdb lists one record per CDR3 protein. The top ten hold about 3.7% of the sample, which has some 300,000 distinct CDR3 sequences, around 21% seen once. The CDR3 contains 15 residues. Per the germline V gene, CDR1 is DFQATT and CDR2 is SNEGSKA (reference sequence). V lost 0 bases to trimming and J lost 5 bases, with 14 bases between them. The specimen was blood, either unsorted or a sorted T cell fraction (not recorded which). The sequence derives from a female donor with ankylosing spondylitis or in good health (not recorded which). This chain joins TRBV20-1 and TRBJ2-1; tentatively, D is TRBD2 (5 bases). Written as DNA, the CDR3 is TGCAGTGCTAGAGATCGCACCGGACTGGACAATGAGCAGTTCTTC. Translation gives CSARDRTGLDNEQFF.